This T cell receptor (beta chain) was found in a study of cytomegalovirus exposure and HLA in healthy donors. Germline V CDR1 and CDR2: SGHRS, YFSETQ. The CDR3 runs to 17 residues. V was shortened by 4 bases and J by 3 bases, with 22 bases between the two germline ends. Whole-study findings and limits: Rarity marked most TCR sequences, yet some public TCRs occurred in many donors. TCR beta V- and J-gene trimming, according to a later analysis, was linked to a missense DCLRE1C variant. About 150 TCR beta chains were listed as cytomegalovirus-associated. The analysis excluded some indistinguishable V segments, including TRBV6-2 and TRBV6-3.

PCR involved 60 Vbeta and 13 Jbeta primers. Generated by immunoSEQ multiplex PCR, the TCRdb table keeps only in-frame clones and is missing some. The sample contains more than 95,000 clones, 76% of which appear only once. Note on this clone: The antigen is undetermined.

The sequence derives from a woman under 30 in good health and CMV-seropositive. V usage is TRBV5-1 and J usage is TRBJ1-1; D perhaps matches TRBD1 (5 bases). The sample was PBMCs. CDR3 loop: CASSPAGPALWDTEAFF. The CDR3 coding sequence is TGCGCCAGCAGCCCGGCGGGGCCCGCACTCTGGGACACTGAAGCTTTCTTT. The full variable domain, with the rest looked up from reference TRBV5-1 and TRBJ1-1, is KAGVTQTPRYLIKTRGQQVTLSCSPISGHRSVSWYQQTPGQGLQFLFEYFSETQRNKGNFPGRFSGRQFSNSRSEMNVSTLELGDSALYLCASSPAGPALWDTEAFFGQGTRLTVV.